This T cell receptor beta chain was recorded in a study of T-cell memory formation after mild COVID-19. Study-level results: A balance of CD4 and CD8 characterized clones contracting day 15 to 85, whereas later expanders leaned CD4+.

TCRdb recomputed calls from the 5' RACE reads with MiXCR, one row per CDR3 protein. Of about 68,000 distinct CDR3 sequences in the sample, 16% were seen once. This clonotype occurred a few times. Its cognate antigen is unknown. Sequencing was performed on PBMCs or a T cell subset sorted from them (not recorded which). This clonotype was obtained from an adult woman who had mild COVID-19 (a few samples of this study predate the infection). Cell type and time point are not known.

The CDR3 region is CSVIGPKGDEQFF. The CDR3 DNA sequence: TGCAGCGTTATAGGACCTAAGGGGGATGAGCAGTTCTTC. The genes are TRBV29-1 and TRBJ2-1; D might be TRBD1 (6 bases). The V gene lost 5 bases and the J gene lost 8 bases, with 16 bases spanning the gap. The CDR3 is made up of 13 amino acids. Germline V lookup: CDR1 SQVTM, CDR2 ANQGSEA.